The sequence of this T cell receptor (beta chain) was determined in a study of T cell repertoires in cytomegalovirus infection. The V end was cut by 3 bases, the J end by 0 bases, with 12 bases between. The CDR3 has 15 amino acids. Germline CDR1 is DFQATT and CDR2 is SNEGSKA (reference sequence). The sample holds a few counts of this clonotype. What it binds is not known. TCRdb itself ran the reads through MiXCR, one entry per CDR3 protein. The data contain about 110,000 distinct CDR3 sequences, roughly 30% of them singletons. The V and J genes are TRBV20-1 and TRBJ1-5; D possibly corresponds to TRBD1 (5 bases). The clonotype was recovered from a human donor in good health (CMV status not recorded). Some clones in this sample may be carry-over from other donors' samples. Sequences were derived from CD8+ T cells from cultured PBMCs, sampled from culture after CMV antigen stimulation. The CDR3 DNA follows: TGCAGTGCTAGCGCCGGGGCCTATAGCAATCAGCCCCAGCATTTT. Translated: CSASAGAYSNQPQHF.